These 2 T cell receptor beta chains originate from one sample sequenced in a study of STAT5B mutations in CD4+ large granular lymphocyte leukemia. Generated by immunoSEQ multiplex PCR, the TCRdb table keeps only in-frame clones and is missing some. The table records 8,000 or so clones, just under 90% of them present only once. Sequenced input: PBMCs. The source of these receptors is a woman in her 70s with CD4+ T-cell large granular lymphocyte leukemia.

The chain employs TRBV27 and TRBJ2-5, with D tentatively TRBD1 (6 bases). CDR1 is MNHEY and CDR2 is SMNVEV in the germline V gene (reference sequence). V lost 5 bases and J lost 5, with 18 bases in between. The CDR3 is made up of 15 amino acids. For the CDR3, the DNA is TGTGCCAGCAGTCTAGCCGCACACAGGGTGGAGACCCAGTACTTC. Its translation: CASSLAAHRVETQYF.

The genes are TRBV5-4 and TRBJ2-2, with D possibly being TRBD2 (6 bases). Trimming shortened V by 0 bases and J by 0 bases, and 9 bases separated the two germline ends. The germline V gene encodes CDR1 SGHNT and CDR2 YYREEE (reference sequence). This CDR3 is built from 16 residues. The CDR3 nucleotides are TGTGCCAGCAGCTTGGGGGTAGCGGCGAACACCGGGGAGCTGTTTTTT. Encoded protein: CASSLGVAANTGELFF. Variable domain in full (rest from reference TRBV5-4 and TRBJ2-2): ETGVTQSPTHLIKTRGQQVTLRCSSQSGHNTVSWYQQALGQGPQFIFQYYREEENGRGNFPPRFSGLQFPNYSSELNVNALELDDSALYLCASSLGVAANTGELFFGEGSRLTVL.